The clone carrying this TCR beta chain was seen at least ten times. Sample time point: newly diagnosed GD, antithyroid drugs for less than 3 months. From RNA extracted from PBMCs, the TCR library was made. In building TCR beta libraries, iRepertoire HTBI primers were used together with Arm-PCR of CDR3 regions. TCRdb independently ran MiXCR on the multiplex PCR reads; one entry per CDR3 protein. This sample has 360,000 or so distinct CDR3 sequences, with 10% to 15% found just once. The data stem from a study of regulatory T cells in long-lasting Graves disease. The CDR3 loop spans 13 amino acids. Germline V gene sequence: CDR1 MNHEY, CDR2 SMNVEV (reference sequence). The ends were cut back, 6 bases at V and 2 bases at J, with 10 bases in the middle. This same sample was also part of a study on T cells in Graves' hyperthyroidism and ophthalmopathy.

The specimen was peripheral blood mononuclear cells (PBMCs), collected at new diagnosis, from a patient treated with antithyroid drugs. V usage is TRBV27 and J usage is TRBJ1-2, with D unresolved. This receptor was obtained from a woman between 18 and 29 years old with Graves disease. CDR3 coding DNA: TGTGCCAGCAGCTTACGAGAGAACTATGGCTACACCTTC. Amino acids: CASSLRENYGYTF.